This T cell receptor beta chain was observed in a study of T cells in Graves' hyperthyroidism and ophthalmopathy. Whole-study findings and limits: Blood also showed most of the thyroid clonotypes that were expanded above 0.001. Ophthalmopathy cases were set apart from stable hyperthyroidism by a 13 V-J model.

This clonotype was seen repeatedly, ten times or more. Its specificity is not known. Patients with uncontrolled infections, other autoimmune diseases, pregnancy or lactation were excluded. Diagnosis relied on clinical symptoms, serum thyroxine and TRAb, thyroid ultrasound and orbital computed tomography. RNA transcripts gave rise to amplified TCR beta CDR3 regions. An initial round of RT-PCR targeting the TCR CDR3 relied on the HTBI primer set. TCRdb passed the multiplex PCR reads through MiXCR, listing each CDR3 protein once. The sample lists about half a million distinct CDR3 sequences, approximately 16% seen once, with 25% to 30% in the top ten. In germline, CDR1 is MNHEY, CDR2 SVGEGT. Trimming removed 8 bases from V and 1 base from J; junction bases left unmatched: 11. The CDR3 contains 18 residues.

The chain has TRBV6-2 or TRBV6-3 and TRBJ2-2; TRBD1 matches 12 bases. The sequence was collected from a woman aged 25-40 years with Graves' ophthalmopathy. The material sequenced was blood. The CDR3 bases are TGTGCCAGCGGCCGGGACAGGGGGCAGTTCGGGAACACCGGGGAGCTGTTTTTT. As protein: CASGRDRGQFGNTGELFF.